Listed here is a single T cell receptor beta chain. This CDR3 is built from 14 residues. Germline trimming cut 5 bases from V and 7 bases from J; bases unmatched to any gene: 5. The germline gives CDR1 LNHDA, CDR2 SQIVND (reference sequence). Study processing details: Amplified reference gene primers provided the basis for estimating nucleated cell counts. The assay was immunoSEQ multiplex PCR, and TCRdb's table has in-frame clones only and misses some. From that table come the V and J calls and clone size; the DNA was used to work out D and trimming. There are tens of thousands of clones in the sample; roughly 86% occur only once, and about 18% lies in the top ten. The data originate from a study of blood T cell repertoires in COVID-19. Study-level information: Samples of COVID-19 (acute and convalescent) were obtained from the United States, Italy and Spain. The analysed material was cDNA or gDNA that came from T cells, B-cell-depleted T cells, or PBMCs.

This clonotype was obtained from a human donor in a cohort sampled during active COVID-19. Specimen: peripheral blood. This chain connects TRBV19 to TRBJ1-5, with 10 nucleotides matching TRBD1. CDR3 in amino acids: CASSPGQGSQPQHF. DNA of the CDR3: TGTGCCAGTAGTCCGGGACAGGGGTCGCAGCCCCAGCATTTT.